This entry lists 31 T cell receptor beta chains sequenced from one sample in a study of cytomegalovirus exposure and HLA in healthy donors. The PCR was carried out with 60 Vbeta primers and 13 Jbeta primers. This table comes from immunoSEQ multiplex PCR, and its TCRdb copy is limited to in-frame clones, with some not included. The sample lists 110,000 or so clones; approximately 8% were seen once. Sequenced material: PBMCs. The receptors originated from a middle-aged woman in good health and CMV-seropositive.

This clone was observed a handful of times. The chain links TRBV5-1 to TRBJ2-7; 8 bases match TRBD1. The CDR3 runs to 17 residues. CDR1 and CDR2 (germline): SGHRS, YFSETQ. V gave up 0 bases and J gave up 3 bases; unmatched junction bases: 11. The CDR3 protein is CASSLGDDRGAGYEQYF. The CDR3, as DNA: TGCGCCAGCAGCTTGGGGGATGACAGGGGTGCTGGCTACGAGCAGTACTTC. The entire variable domain, with the rest obtained from reference TRBV5-1 and TRBJ2-7, is as follows: KAGVTQTPRYLIKTRGQQVTLSCSPISGHRSVSWYQQTPGQGLQFLFEYFSETQRNKGNFPGRFSGRQFSNSRSEMNVSTLELGDSALYLCASSLGDDRGAGYEQYFGPGTRLTVT.

This clone was counted only a few times. The rearrangement links TRBV29-1 to TRBJ2-5; 7 nucleotides line up with TRBD2. Germline lookup yields CDR1 SQVTM and CDR2 ANQGSEA. This CDR3 contains 13 residues. J gave up 5 bases and V 8 bases, and 11 bases lay outside the gene matches. The CDR3 reads CSLKKGGSETQYF. CDR3 sequence (DNA): TGCAGCCTCAAAAAGGGAGGGTCGGAGACCCAGTACTTC.

This clone was detected only a few times. This chain links TRBV19 with TRBJ2-7, with 9 bases identical to TRBD1. J gave up 6 bases and V 6 bases, and 12 bases lay outside the gene matches. Germline assignment: CDR1 LNHDA and CDR2 SQIVND (reference sequence). This CDR3 is built from 15 residues. The CDR3 loop is CASSNPGTGPREQYF. In DNA, the CDR3 is TGTGCCAGTAGCAACCCCGGGACAGGGCCTCGCGAGCAGTACTTC.

The chain uses TRBV6-6 and TRBJ2-7; 7 nucleotides match TRBD1. CDR1 and CDR2 from the germline V gene are MNHNY and SVGAGI (reference sequence). CDR3 size: 13 residues. After removal of 5 bases from V and 7 bases from J, the junction contained 8 bases not matched to a gene. CDR3 residues: CASSQDRMVEQYF. The DNA for the CDR3 is TGTGCCAGCAGTCAGGACAGGATGGTTGAGCAGTACTTC.

The V and J genes are TRBV2 and TRBJ1-5; D is possibly TRBD1 (6 bases). Germline lookup yields CDR1 SNHLY and CDR2 FYNNEI. V was pared by 4 bases and J by 3 bases, with 10 bases between. This CDR3 has 14 residues. The CDR3 here is CASSAQGSNQPQHF. The CDR3 nucleotides read TGTGCCAGCAGTGCACAGGGTTCCAATCAGCCCCAGCATTTT. The full variable domain, its missing parts supplied by reference TRBV2 and TRBJ1-5, is EPEVTQTPSHQVTQMGQEVILRCVPISNHLYFYWYRQILGQKVEFLVSFYNNEISEKSEIFDDQFSVERPDGSNFTLKIRSTKLEDSAMYFCASSAQGSNQPQHFGDGTRLSIL.

This clone occurred a few times. This chain joins TRBV10-3 and TRBJ2-1; TRBD2 agrees at 9 bases. V was pared by 10 bases and J by 2 bases, with 6 bases of the junction left unmatched. CDR3 length equals 14 residues. In germline, CDR1 is ENHRY, CDR2 SYGVKD. The CDR3 DNA sequence: TGTGCCACCGCGCGGGGGGGGACCTACAATGAGCAGTTCTTC. Translation gives CATARGGTYNEQFF.

The genes are TRBV7-9 and TRBJ1-2; 9 bases map to TRBD1. CDR1 is SEHNR, CDR2 FQNEAQ, per germline (reference sequence). This CDR3 has 16 amino acids. Trimming at V came to 7 bases and at J to 8 bases, leaving 17 bases not matched to a gene. The CDR3 bases are TGTGCCAGCACCAAAACCGCAGGGACAGGGACTCGGGGCTACACCTTC. Translation: CASTKTAGTGTRGYTF. Full variable domain (outside the CDR3, taken from reference TRBV7-9 and TRBJ1-2): DTGVSQNPRHKITKRGQNVTFRCDPISEHNRLYWYRQTLGQGPEFLTYFQNEAQLEKSRLLSDRFSAERPKGSFSTLEIQRTEQGDSAMYLCASTKTAGTGTRGYTFGSGTRLTVV.

Only a few counts were recorded for this clone. This chain uses TRBV7-9 with TRBJ1-1; TRBD1 aligns across 10 bases. This CDR3 is 15 amino acids long. J was trimmed by 1 base and V by 7 bases; bases with no gene match: 6. The germline V gene encodes CDR1 SEHNR and CDR2 FQNEAQ (reference sequence). The CDR3 DNA follows: TGTGCCAGCATCCGGGACAGGGGAAGGAACACTGAAGCTTTCTTT. This gives the protein CASIRDRGRNTEAFF.

J is TRBJ1-4 and V is TRBV16; D call uncertain. The CDR3 loop spans 15 amino acids. Germline loops: CDR1 KGHSY, CDR2 FQNENV. V was trimmed by 4 bases and J by 4 bases, leaving 13 bases between them. In nucleotides, the CDR3 is TGTGCCAGCAGCCCAATAAGAGGCGGTAATGAAAAACTGTTTTTT. Amino acid sequence: CASSPIRGGNEKLFF.

The table lists this clone with a few counts. The chain uses TRBV7-3 and TRBJ2-7; the D gene is possibly TRBD2 (6 bases). The V gene lost 9 bases and the J gene lost 3 bases, with 21 bases spanning the gap. The CDR3 has 15 amino acids. CDR1 and CDR2 (germline): SGHTA, FQGTGA. CDR3 residues: CARKPGLRTYYEQYF. CDR3 sequence (DNA): TGTGCCAGGAAACCGGGACTTCGGACGTACTACGAGCAGTACTTC.

The rearrangement joins TRBV21-1 to TRBJ1-1; the listed D gene, TRBD1, was not tested against the DNA. TRBV21-1 is designated a pseudogene. CDR3 length equals 17 residues. CDR3: CASSTRRTGGQNTEAFF. The CDR3 DNA reads TGTGCCAGCAGCACGCGGCGGACAGGGGGCCAAAACACTGAAGCTTTCTTT.

The chain joins TRBV7-9 to TRBJ2-1; D is undetermined. This CDR3 is built from 14 residues. Per the germline V gene, CDR1 is SEHNR and CDR2 is FQNEAQ (reference sequence). The V gene lost 2 bases and the J gene lost 3 bases, with 8 bases spanning the gap. CDR3 nucleotide sequence: TGTGCCAGCAGCTTATTAAGGAGCTACAATGAGCAGTTCTTC. Its protein product is CASSLLRSYNEQFF.

This clone showed up just a few times. The rearrangement uses TRBV19 and TRBJ1-1, with D possibly matching TRBD1 (6 bases). V was clipped by 6 bases and J by 5 bases, with 13 bases between them. Looked up from germline, CDR1 is LNHDA and CDR2 is SQIVND (reference sequence). This CDR3 region has 13 residues. The CDR3 sequence is CASSVQGFTEAFF. CDR3 bases: TGTGCCAGTAGCGTACAGGGTTTTACTGAAGCTTTCTTT.

This clone was counted ten times or more. The genes are TRBV27 and TRBJ1-6; TRBD1 aligns across 11 bases. Germline V CDR1 and CDR2: MNHEY, SMNVEV (reference sequence). The CDR3 consists of 18 residues. J gave up 7 bases and V 4 bases, and 12 bases lay outside the gene matches. Here the CDR3 DNA reads TGTGCCAGCAGTTCCCCCGGGACAGGGGGGGTCTCCAATTCACCCCTCCACTTT. Translated: CASSSPGTGGVSNSPLHF.

This clone has only a few counts. V gene TRBV4-2 combines with J gene TRBJ1-6, with TRBD1 identical over 8 bases. In germline, CDR1 is LGHNA, CDR2 YNFKEQ. The CDR3 runs to 16 residues. With 3 bases clipped from V and 10 bases from J, the junction kept 11 bases outside the gene matches. The CDR3 coding sequence is TGTGCCAGCAGCCATTCCTCAGGACAGGGTAGATCACCCCTCCACTTT. Its translation: CASSHSSGQGRSPLHF.

The gene calls are TRBV2 and TRBJ1-5; D unresolved. V lost 1 base and J lost 3, with 10 bases in between. The CDR3 runs to 15 residues. Germline V gene lookup returns CDR1 SNHLY and CDR2 FYNNEI. The CDR3 sequence is CASSEGRPANQPQHF. CDR3 DNA: TGTGCCAGCAGTGAAGGCAGGCCAGCCAATCAGCCCCAGCATTTT.

This clone was counted only a few times. The rearrangement uses TRBV10-1 and TRBJ1-1, with TRBD1 matching 8 bases. The germline V gene has CDR1 WNHNN and CDR2 SYGVQD (reference sequence). Trimming at V came to 6 bases and at J to 6 bases, leaving 9 bases not matched to a gene. The CDR3 is 14 residues long. This CDR3 reads CASSAGQGTAEAFF. In DNA form, the CDR3 reads TGCGCCAGCAGCGCTGGACAGGGAACGGCTGAAGCTTTCTTT.

This clone was counted a few times. V usage is TRBV11-2 and J usage is TRBJ1-1; 9 bases line up with TRBD1. CDR3 length equals 14 residues. Germline lookup yields CDR1 SGHAT and CDR2 FQNNGV. V shed 5 bases, J shed 4 bases, and the junction held 5 bases outside the gene matches. In nucleotides, the CDR3 is TGTGCCAGCAGCCGTACGACAGGGGGCACTGAAGCTTTCTTT. As protein: CASSRTTGGTEAFF.

The chain carries TRBV11-2 and TRBJ2-7; the D is unclear. The CDR3 sequence is 11 residues long. The V end was cut by 5 bases, the J end by 7 bases, with 9 bases between. From germline, CDR1 is SGHAT and CDR2 FQNNGV. CDR3 DNA: TGTGCCAGCAGCCTGCCTAATGAGCAGTACTTC. This gives the protein CASSLPNEQYF.

This clone has just a few counts. The rearrangement uses TRBV5-1 and TRBJ1-1; 7 positions agree with TRBD1. The CDR3 is 12 residues long. The V segment lost 7 bases and the J segment 11 bases; nucleotides outside the gene matches: 11. The germline V gene has CDR1 SGHRS and CDR2 YFSETQ. The CDR3 loop reads CASGTGQAGAFF. CDR3 nucleotides: TGCGCCAGCGGAACTGGACAGGCTGGGGCTTTCTTT.

V gene TRBV15 combines with J gene TRBJ1-5; no definite D call. This CDR3 is built from 16 residues. Deletions cut 0 bases from V and 2 bases from J, with 11 bases between. Looked up from germline, CDR1 is LNHNV and CDR2 is YYDKDF (reference sequence). The CDR3 nucleotides read TGTGCCACCAGCAGAGATAGGAGGGCACGCAATCAGCCCCAGCATTTT. The encoded protein is CATSRDRRARNQPQHF.

This clone was picked up one time. V gene TRBV6-1 combines with J gene TRBJ1-1; D is perhaps TRBD1 (5 bases). Trimming cost V 5 bases and J 3 bases, with 16 bases left between them. CDR3 length: 15 residues. CDR1 and CDR2 from the germline V gene are MNHNS and SASEGT. CDR3 DNA sequence: TGTGCCAGCAGTTCGGGACTCCTTGGGGACACTGAAGCTTTCTTT. It specifies CASSSGLLGDTEAFF.

The chain uses TRBV6-1 and TRBJ1-4; D not resolved. Germline V CDR1 and CDR2: MNHNS, SASEGT. The CDR3 is 15 amino acids. V shed 0 bases and J shed 5 bases, with 10 bases lying between them. CDR3 coding DNA: TGTGCCAGCAGTGAAGCGAACAGATACAATGAAAAACTGTTTTTT. Amino acids: CASSEANRYNEKLFF.

This clone was found a few times. This chain uses TRBV2 with TRBJ1-1, with TRBD1 as a possible D gene (5 bases). The ends were cut back, 6 bases at V and 4 bases at J, with 12 bases in the middle. Germline lookup yields CDR1 SNHLY and CDR2 FYNNEI. The CDR3 consists of 13 residues. The CDR3, as DNA: TGTGCCAGCAGGTCCAGGGAGGGCACTGAAGCTTTCTTT. Amino acid sequence: CASRSREGTEAFF.

The V call is TRBV19, the J call TRBJ2-3, with D maybe TRBD1 (5 bases). Germline values: CDR1 LNHDA, CDR2 SQIVND (reference sequence). The CDR3 extends over 14 amino acids. The V end was cut by 2 bases, the J end by 6 bases, with 12 bases between. CDR3 in DNA: TGTGCCAGTAGTATATTGACAGACCGGGATACGCAGTATTTT. This sequence encodes CASSILTDRDTQYF. Full variable domain (outside the CDR3, taken from reference TRBV19 and TRBJ2-3): DGGITQSPKYLFRKEGQNVTLSCEQNLNHDAMYWYRQDPGQGLRLIYYSQIVNDFQKGDIAEGYSVSREKKESFPLTVTSAQKNPTAFYLCASSILTDRDTQYFGPGTRLTVL.

This clone was recorded a few times. This chain connects TRBV25-1 to TRBJ1-4; D is uncertain. In germline, CDR1 is MGHDK, CDR2 SYGVNS. The CDR3 has 13 residues. Trimming removed 4 bases from V and 8 bases from J, with 11 bases in between. This CDR3 is CASSVSTGEKLFF. The CDR3 DNA reads as TGTGCCAGCAGTGTTTCGACGGGAGAAAAACTGTTTTTT.

This clone was seen a few times. This chain uses TRBV11-2 with TRBJ1-2; D unclear. The CDR3 has 14 amino acids. V lost 1 base, J lost 0 bases, and 6 bases lay in between. Per the germline V gene, CDR1 is SGHAT and CDR2 is FQNNGV. CDR3 coding DNA: TGTGCCAGCAGCTTAGTAACAGCTAACTATGGCTACACCTTC. Its protein product is CASSLVTANYGYTF. The complete variable domain, with remaining parts taken from reference TRBV11-2 and TRBJ1-2, reads EAGVAQSPRYKIIEKRQSVAFWCNPISGHATLYWYQQILGQGPKLLIQFQNNGVVDDSQLPKDRFSAERLKGVDSTLKIQPAKLEDSAVYLCASSLVTANYGYTFGSGTRLTVV.

Notes on this clone: Other DNA sequences in this sample translate to the same CDR3. The V and J genes are TRBV2 and TRBJ1-6; maybe TRBD1 (5 bases). With 9 bases removed from V and 4 bases from J, the gap between germline ends came to 16 bases. CDR1 is SNHLY and CDR2 is FYNNEI in the germline V gene. The CDR3 is 15 residues long. CDR3 sequence reads: CASLRQGQYNSPLHF. CDR3 nucleotide sequence: TGTGCCAGTCTTCGGCAGGGCCAATATAATTCACCCCTCCACTTT.

This sequence joins TRBV4-2 and TRBJ1-2; D remains ambiguous. The CDR3 has 16 amino acids. V was pared by 0 bases and J by 4 bases, with 15 bases between. Germline-derived CDR1 and CDR2 are LGHNA and YNFKEQ. CDR3 sequence: CASSQDGSQRVYGYTF. CDR3 DNA sequence: TGTGCCAGCAGCCAAGATGGGTCGCAGCGGGTCTATGGCTACACCTTC.

The CDR3 coding sequence is TGTGCCTGGAACGAGGACACCCACTCCTACGAGCAGTACTTC. It specifies CAWNEDTHSYEQYF. The V call is TRBV30, the J call TRBJ2-7, with D tentatively TRBD1 (5 bases). V was shortened by 4 bases and J by 0 bases, with 13 bases between the two germline ends. The CDR3 sequence is 14 residues long. Germline V gene data show CDR1 as GTSNPN and CDR2 as SVGIG (reference sequence).

The chain employs TRBV28 and TRBJ2-7; 9 positions agree with TRBD1. With V trimmed by 8 bases and J by 1 base, 21 bases remained unmatched. The CDR3 is 19 residues long. Germline loops: CDR1 MDHEN, CDR2 SYDVKM. The CDR3 reads CASGPRTGVAKRESYEQYF. The CDR3 DNA reads TGTGCCAGCGGCCCTAGGACAGGGGTCGCCAAAAGGGAGTCCTACGAGCAGTACTTC.